The rows below give T cell receptor beta chains drawn from one sample of a study of blood T cells in healthy people across ages. In TCRdb, the 5' RACE reads were re-called with MiXCR into one record per CDR3 protein. The sample shows 1 million to 1.2 million distinct CDR3 sequences, roughly two fifths of them seen only once. The sequenced sample was blood. The receptors shown here come from a man in his late teens or twenties in good health. Both conserved end residues are part of each CDR3. The D gene is left open where the match is weak. The size entry is marked missing in some rows and otherwise reads once, few, many or a size class.

d_call	v_call	clone_size	j_call	cdr3_aa	cdr3_nt
NA	TRBV27	few	TRBJ1-2	CASSQSGDPWGGYTF	TGTGCCAGCAGCCAGTCTGGGGACCCGTGGGGAGGCTACACCTTC
NA	TRBV28	few	TRBJ1-1	CASGQNGGRHTEAFF	TGTGCCAGCGGGCAAAATGGGGGGCGACACACTGAAGCTTTCTTT
TRBD2	TRBV12-3/TRBV12-4	many	TRBJ2-3	CASSLGTSGGDTQYF	TGTGCCAGCAGTTTAGGTACTAGCGGGGGCGATACGCAGTATTTT
NA	TRBV12-3/TRBV12-4	NA	TRBJ2-7	CASSLNGPGYEQYF	TGTGCCAGCAGTTTGAACGGTCCGGGCTACGAGCAGTACTTC
NA	TRBV6-5	many	TRBJ1-1	CASSLREGEAFF	TGTGCCAGCAGTCTCAGGGAGGGTGAAGCTTTCTTT
NA	TRBV3-1	NA	TRBJ1-6	CASSQGGTPSSPLHF	TGTGCCAGCAGCCAAGGGGGGACACCTAGTTCACCCCTCCACTTT
NA	TRBV7-9	NA	TRBJ1-1	CASSDQNTEAFF	TGTGCCAGCAGCGACCAGAACACTGAAGCTTTCTTT
NA	TRBV20-1	NA	TRBJ1-1	CSARSGGGTEAFF	TGCAGTGCTAGATCGGGGGGGGGCACTGAAGCTTTCTTT
NA	TRBV4-1	few	TRBJ2-3	CASSHRTQRASTDTQYF	TGCGCCAGCAGCCACAGGACTCAGCGCGCTAGCACAGATACGCAGTATTTT
TRBD2	TRBV6-1	few	TRBJ2-3	CASISGAPTDTQYF	TGTGCCAGCATTAGCGGGGCCCCCACAGATACGCAGTATTTT
NA	TRBV20-1	few	TRBJ2-7	CSASPGPAYEQYF	TGCAGTGCTAGTCCTGGACCGGCATACGAGCAGTACTTC
TRBD2	TRBV29-1	NA	TRBJ2-2	CSVEGRGTGGTRELFF	TGCAGCGTTGAGGGGAGAGGAACGGGGGGAACCCGGGAGCTGTTTTTT
NA	TRBV11-2	NA	TRBJ1-6	CASSWLSGKERPLHF	TGTGCCAGCAGCTGGCTTAGTGGCAAAGAGAGGCCCCTCCACTTT
NA	TRBV9	NA	TRBJ2-3	CASSKEGITDTQYF	TGTGCCAGCAGCAAGGAAGGAATCACAGATACGCAGTATTTT
NA	TRBV18	NA	TRBJ1-5	CASSPRAGQLNQPQHF	TGTGCCAGCTCACCGCGGGCAGGGCAACTCAATCAGCCCCAGCATTTT
TRBD1	TRBV27	NA	TRBJ2-5	CASSQTGGKETQYF	TGTGCCAGCAGTCAGACAGGGGGTAAAGAGACCCAGTACTTC
NA	TRBV4-3	NA	TRBJ2-1	CASSYTGAMGEQFF	TGCGCCAGCAGCTACACGGGGGCGATGGGTGAGCAGTTCTTC
NA	TRBV2	few	TRBJ2-1	CASTVGSRNEQFF	TGTGCCAGCACTGTCGGGTCGCGCAATGAGCAGTTCTTC
NA	TRBV4-1	NA	TRBJ1-2	CASSLTRDSFDYGYTF	TGCGCCAGCAGCCTAACCCGGGACTCCTTTGACTATGGCTACACCTTC
NA	TRBV20-1	NA	TRBJ2-7	CSASAQGPYNEQYF	TGCAGTGCGAGTGCGCAGGGGCCCTACAATGAGCAGTACTTC
NA	TRBV12-3/TRBV12-4	many	TRBJ1-6	CASSLRSNSPLHF	TGTGCCAGCAGTTTAAGGAGTAATTCACCCCTCCACTTT
NA	TRBV24-1	many	TRBJ2-1	CATSDVQRPGSSYNEQFF	TGTGCCACCAGTGATGTACAAAGGCCAGGGAGCTCCTACAATGAGCAGTTCTTC
TRBD2	TRBV25-1	NA	TRBJ2-1	CASSGGTSGGAIYNEQFF	TGTGCCAGCAGTGGGGGGACTAGCGGGGGGGCCATATACAATGAGCAGTTCTTC
NA	TRBV29-1	many	TRBJ1-2	CSVTMRRNQGYTF	TGCAGCGTTACTATGCGGCGTAACCAAGGCTACACCTTC
NA	TRBV7-2	few	TRBJ1-2	CASSLAYLGGYTF	TGTGCCAGCAGCTTAGCATACCTTGGAGGCTACACCTTC
NA	TRBV4-3	NA	TRBJ2-2	CASSQDRTRGGYRWENTGELFF	TGCGCCAGCAGCCAAGATCGAACGAGGGGCGGGTACAGGTGGGAGAACACCGGGGAGCTGTTTTTT
TRBD2	TRBV6-2/TRBV6-3	few	TRBJ2-3	CASRPGGSGTDTQYF	TGTGCCAGCAGACCGGGAGGGTCCGGCACAGATACGCAGTATTTT
NA	TRBV10-3	NA	TRBJ2-2	CAISESLVTGEQFF	TGTGCCATCAGTGAGTCGCTTGTTACCGGGGAGCAGTTTTTT
NA	TRBV3-1	NA	TRBJ1-6	CASSQGTADLLHF	TGTGCCAGCAGCCAAGGGACGGCCGATCTCCTCCACTTT
NA	TRBV7-9	NA	TRBJ2-1	CASSLVARNDNEQFF	TGTGCCAGCAGCTTAGTAGCTAGGAACGACAATGAGCAGTTCTTC
NA	TRBV5-5	NA	TRBJ1-1	CASSFRDGLGGEAFF	TGTGCCAGCAGCTTTCGGGACGGACTTGGGGGGGAAGCTTTCTTT
NA	TRBV30	NA	TRBJ1-1	CAWRGLPGAEAFF	TGTGCCTGGAGGGGCCTTCCGGGCGCTGAAGCTTTCTTT
TRBD2	TRBV6-1	NA	TRBJ2-4	CASRKTSGGAMDIQYF	TGTGCCAGCAGGAAGACTAGCGGGGGGGCCATGGACATTCAGTACTTC
TRBD1	TRBV5-1	few	TRBJ1-2	CASSLDRVSDGYTF	TGCGCCAGCAGCTTAGACAGGGTCTCGGATGGCTACACCTTC
NA	TRBV4-1	NA	TRBJ1-2	CASSQEDGPTIGYTF	TGCGCCAGCAGCCAAGAGGACGGACCCACCATTGGCTACACCTTC
NA	TRBV14	many	TRBJ1-1	CASSQARSTEAFF	TGTGCCAGCAGCCAAGCTAGGAGCACTGAAGCTTTCTTT
NA	TRBV27	NA	TRBJ1-6	CASRIIGSPLHF	TGTGCCAGCAGGATAATCGGCTCACCCCTCCACTTT
NA	TRBV20-1	few	TRBJ2-3	CSATDREVTDTQYF	TGCAGTGCAACCGACAGGGAGGTAACAGATACGCAGTATTTT
NA	TRBV2	few	TRBJ2-3	CASSVIRTDTQYF	TGTGCCAGCAGTGTCATAAGGACAGATACGCAGTATTTT
TRBD2	TRBV7-9	NA	TRBJ2-3	CASSLGSLAGSTDTQYF	TGTGCCAGCAGCCTAGGAAGTCTAGCGGGGAGCACAGATACGCAGTATTTT
NA	TRBV7-9	NA	TRBJ1-2	CASSLADEGLYGYTF	TGTGCCAGCAGCTTAGCGGACGAAGGCCTATATGGCTACACCTTC
NA	TRBV6-6	few	TRBJ2-7	CASGYEQYF	TGTGCCAGCGGGTACGAGCAGTACTTC
NA	TRBV4-1	NA	TRBJ1-2	CASSQIVKRGYTF	TGCGCCAGCAGCCAGATCGTAAAACGTGGCTACACCTTC
NA	TRBV6-7	NA	TRBJ1-3	CASSAPGTKPKISGNTIYF	TGTGCCAGCAGTGCCCCCGGGACCAAACCAAAAATCTCTGGAAACACCATATATTTT
TRBD2	TRBV10-3	few	TRBJ2-1	CASGLAGGQSKFF	TGTGCCAGTGGACTAGCGGGGGGGCAATCGAAGTTCTTC
NA	TRBV27	NA	TRBJ1-5	CASGSHRKDQPQHF	TGTGCCAGCGGATCCCATCGCAAGGACCAGCCCCAGCATTTT
NA	TRBV4-2	few	TRBJ1-3	CASSQDVVYTIYF	TGTGCCAGCAGCCAAGATGTTGTCTACACCATATATTTT